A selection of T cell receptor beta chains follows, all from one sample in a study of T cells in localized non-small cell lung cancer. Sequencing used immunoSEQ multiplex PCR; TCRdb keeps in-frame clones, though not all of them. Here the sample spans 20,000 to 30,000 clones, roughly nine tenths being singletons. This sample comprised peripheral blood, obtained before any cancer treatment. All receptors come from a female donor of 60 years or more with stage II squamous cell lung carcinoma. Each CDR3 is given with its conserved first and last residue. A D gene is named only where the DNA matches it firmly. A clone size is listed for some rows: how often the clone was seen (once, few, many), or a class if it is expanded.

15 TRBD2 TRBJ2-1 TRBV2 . CASRATTSGYNEQFF TGTGCCAGCAGAGCCACGACTAGCGGTTACAATGAGCAGTTCTTC
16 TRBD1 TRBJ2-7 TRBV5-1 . CASSLGTGENLYEQYF TGCGCCAGCAGCTTGGGTACAGGGGAGAACCTCTACGAGCAGTACTTC
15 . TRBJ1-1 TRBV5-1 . CASSLERTVNTEAFF TGCGCCAGCAGCTTGGAGCGGACGGTAAACACTGAAGCTTTCTTT
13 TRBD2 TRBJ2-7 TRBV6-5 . CASRAGGSYEQYF TGTGCCAGCAGGGCGGGGGGATCCTACGAGCAGTACTTC
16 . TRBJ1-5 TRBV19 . CASSISFDSSHQPQHF TGTGCCAGTAGTATTTCCTTCGACAGTTCTCATCAGCCCCAGCATTTT
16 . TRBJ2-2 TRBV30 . CAWTLRGTQGTGELFF TGTGCCTGGACCCTCAGAGGGACGCAGGGCACCGGGGAGCTGTTTTTT
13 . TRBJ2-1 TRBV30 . CAWNPGNYNEQFF TGTGCCTGGAACCCGGGGAACTACAATGAGCAGTTCTTC
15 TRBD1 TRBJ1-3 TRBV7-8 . CASSPRGQPGNTIYF TGTGCCAGCAGCCCCCGGGGACAGCCTGGAAACACCATATATTTT
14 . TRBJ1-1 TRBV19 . CASSMGYGNTEAFF TGTGCCAGTAGTATGGGGTATGGGAACACTGAAGCTTTCTTT
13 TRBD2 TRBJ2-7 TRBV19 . CASSTSGSFGQYF TGTGCCAGTAGTACTAGCGGGAGCTTCGGGCAGTACTTC
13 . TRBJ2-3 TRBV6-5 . CASREGFTDTQYF TGTGCCAGCAGAGAGGGGTTCACAGATACGCAGTATTTT
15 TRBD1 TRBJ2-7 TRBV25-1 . CASSALGTGGPEQYF TGTGCCAGCAGTGCCCTCGGGACAGGGGGTCCCGAGCAGTACTTC
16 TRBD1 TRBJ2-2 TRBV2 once CASTEQGAANTGELFF TGTGCCAGCACTGAACAGGGGGCGGCGAACACCGGGGAGCTGTTTTTT
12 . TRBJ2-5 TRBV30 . CAWSRGGGTQYF TGTGCCTGGAGTCGGGGAGGGGGGACCCAGTACTTC
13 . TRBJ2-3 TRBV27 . CASRLQGTDTQYF TGTGCCAGCAGGCTGCAGGGGACAGATACGCAGTATTTT
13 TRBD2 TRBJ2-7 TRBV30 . CACKGLAKYEQYF TGTGCCTGCAAGGGACTAGCGAAGTACGAGCAGTACTTC
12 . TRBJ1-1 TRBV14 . CASGRRHTEAFF TGTGCCAGCGGTCGGCGGCACACTGAAGCTTTCTTT
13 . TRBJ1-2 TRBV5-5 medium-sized CASSFSGSYGYTF TGTGCCAGCAGCTTCTCGGGGTCCTATGGCTACACCTTC
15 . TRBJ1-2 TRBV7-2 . CASSLGVGNPYGYTF TGTGCCAGCAGCTTAGGCGTAGGGAACCCCTATGGCTACACCTTC
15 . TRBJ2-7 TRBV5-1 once CASSLGAGERYEQYF TGCGCCAGCAGCTTGGGGGCAGGGGAGCGCTACGAGCAGTACTTC
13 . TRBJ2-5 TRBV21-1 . CASSVGPAETQYF TGTGCCAGCAGCGTCGGTCCGGCCGAGACCCAGTACTTC
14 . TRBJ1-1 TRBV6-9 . CASSYLQGNTEAFF TGTGCCAGCAGTTACTTACAGGGGAACACTGAAGCTTTCTTT
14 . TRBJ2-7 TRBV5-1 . CASSSAGNRYEQYF TGCGCCAGCAGCTCCGCGGGGAACCGCTACGAGCAGTACTTC
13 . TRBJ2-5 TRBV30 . CAWSIQGGETQYF TGTGCCTGGAGTATCCAGGGAGGAGAGACCCAGTACTTC
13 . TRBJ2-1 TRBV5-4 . CASSLDSLGEQFF TGTGCCAGCAGCTTGGACTCCCTTGGTGAGCAGTTCTTC
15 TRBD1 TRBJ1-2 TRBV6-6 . CASSFTGGSNYGYTF TGTGCCAGCAGTTTCACAGGGGGCTCAAACTATGGCTACACCTTC
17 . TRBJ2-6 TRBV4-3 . CASSQDRANSGANVLTF TGCGCCAGCAGCCAAGATAGAGCCAACTCTGGGGCCAACGTCCTGACTTTC
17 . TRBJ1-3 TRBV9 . CASSLEAGGASGNTIYF TGTGCCAGCAGCCTCGAAGCGGGGGGCGCCTCTGGAAACACCATATATTTT
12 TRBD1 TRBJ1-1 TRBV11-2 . CASSHDRGATFF TGTGCCAGCAGCCATGACAGGGGGGCAACTTTCTTT
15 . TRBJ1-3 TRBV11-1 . CASSPGTVSGNTIYF TGTGCCAGCAGCCCTGGGACTGTCTCTGGAAACACCATATATTTT
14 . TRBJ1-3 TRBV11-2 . CASSLEASGNTIYF TGTGCCAGCAGCTTAGAGGCCAGCGGAAACACCATATATTTT
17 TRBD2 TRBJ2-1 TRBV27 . CASSLDSGSPSYNEQFF TGTGCCAGCAGTTTAGATAGCGGGTCTCCTTCCTACAATGAGCAGTTCTTC
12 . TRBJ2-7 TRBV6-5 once CASMGALGEQYF TGTGCCAGCATGGGTGCCCTCGGCGAGCAGTACTTC
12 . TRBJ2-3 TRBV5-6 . CASSLIGNTQYF TGTGCCAGCAGCTTGATAGGGAATACGCAGTATTTT
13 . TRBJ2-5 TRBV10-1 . CASSEGSQETQYF TGCGCCAGCAGTGAGGGGTCCCAAGAGACCCAGTACTTC
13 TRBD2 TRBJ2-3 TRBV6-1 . CASTASGRFTQYF TGTGCCAGCACGGCTAGCGGGAGATTTACGCAGTATTTT
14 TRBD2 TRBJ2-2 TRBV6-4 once CASKSGRNAGELFF TGTGCCAGCAAGAGCGGGAGAAACGCCGGGGAGCTGTTTTTT
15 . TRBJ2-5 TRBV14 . CASSHARLKSETQYF TGTGCCAGCAGCCATGCCCGCCTGAAAAGCGAGACCCAGTACTTC
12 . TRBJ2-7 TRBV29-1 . CSVEDGTYEQYF TGCAGCGTCGAGGACGGAACCTACGAGCAGTACTTC
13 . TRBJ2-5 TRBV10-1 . CASSESGAETQYF TGCGCCAGCAGTGAGTCAGGGGCAGAGACCCAGTACTTC
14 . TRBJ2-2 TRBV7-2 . CASSLGEGTGELFF TGTGCCAGCAGCTTAGGGGAAGGCACCGGGGAGCTGTTTTTT
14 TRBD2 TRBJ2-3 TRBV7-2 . CASSSGLATDTQYF TGTGCCAGCAGCTCGGGACTAGCGACAGATACGCAGTATTTT
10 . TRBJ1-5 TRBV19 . CATPNQPQHF TGTGCCACTCCCAATCAGCCCCAGCATTTT
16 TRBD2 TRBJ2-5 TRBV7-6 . CASSSGLAGGRETQYF TGTGCCAGCAGCTCAGGACTAGCGGGGGGGCGGGAGACCCAGTACTTC
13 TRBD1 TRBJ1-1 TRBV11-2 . CASSQGQGMKAFF TGTGCCAGCAGCCAAGGACAGGGAATGAAAGCTTTCTTT
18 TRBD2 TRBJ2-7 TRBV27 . CASSPPPISGSFGYEQYF TGTGCCAGCAGTCCCCCCCCAATTAGCGGGAGTTTCGGCTACGAGCAGTACTTC
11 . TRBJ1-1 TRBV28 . CASSSPREAFF TGTGCCAGCAGTTCCCCACGGGAAGCTTTCTTT
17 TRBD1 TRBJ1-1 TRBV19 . CASSTLRRGTANTEAFF TGTGCCAGTAGCACCCTGCGCCGCGGGACAGCGAACACTGAAGCTTTCTTT
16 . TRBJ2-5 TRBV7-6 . CASSPTSRAPGETQYF TGTGCCAGCAGCCCAACTTCCCGGGCCCCCGGGGAGACCCAGTACTTC
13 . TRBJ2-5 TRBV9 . CASSVGGEETQYF TGTGCCAGCAGCGTGGGGGGAGAAGAGACCCAGTACTTC